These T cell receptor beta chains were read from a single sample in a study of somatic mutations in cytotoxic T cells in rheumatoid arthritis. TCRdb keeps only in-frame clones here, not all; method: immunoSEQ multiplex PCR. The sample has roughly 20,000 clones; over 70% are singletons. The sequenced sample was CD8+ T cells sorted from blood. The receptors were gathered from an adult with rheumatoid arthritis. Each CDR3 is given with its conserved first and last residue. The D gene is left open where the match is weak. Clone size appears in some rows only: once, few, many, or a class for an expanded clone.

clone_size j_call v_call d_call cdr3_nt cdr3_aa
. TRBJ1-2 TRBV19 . TGTGCCAGTAGTAGGTCCCCTCTGCTGGGAGGGCTCTATGGCTACACCTTC CASSRSPLLGGLYGYTF
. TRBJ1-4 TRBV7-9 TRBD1 TGTGCCAGCAGCTCCGGCCCCCAGGGGGCCGTTAAACTGTTTTTT CASSSGPQGAVKLFF
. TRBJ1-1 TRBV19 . TGTGCCAGTAGTCCCGAATGGGGGGCCCCAGGTGAAGCTTTCTTT CASSPEWGAPGEAFF
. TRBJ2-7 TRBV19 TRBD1 TGTGCCAGTAGCCCCTCGGACAGGGTGTTTTACGAGCAGTACTTC CASSPSDRVFYEQYF
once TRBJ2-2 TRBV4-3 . TGCGCCAGCACCATTGGAGGGGAACCAAACACCGGGGAGCTGTTTTTT CASTIGGEPNTGELFF
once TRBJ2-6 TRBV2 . TGTGCCAGCAGTCGGAGCTCTGGGGCCAACGTCCTGACTTTC CASSRSSGANVLTF
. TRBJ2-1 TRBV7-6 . TGTGCCAGCAGCTTAGCCACGGAAGGCTCCTACAATGAGCAGTTCTTC CASSLATEGSYNEQFF
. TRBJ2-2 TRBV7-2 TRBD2 TGTGCCAGCAGCTTAGGGACTAGCGGGTTCGGGGAGCTGTTTTTT CASSLGTSGFGELFF
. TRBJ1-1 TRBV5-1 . TGCGCCAGCAGCTCGGCGCAGGGAATTTTGAGTGGTGAAGCTTTCTTT CASSSAQGILSGEAFF
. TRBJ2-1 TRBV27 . TGTGCCAGCAGTATTACAGGGATCCACTACAATGAGCAGTTCTTC CASSITGIHYNEQFF
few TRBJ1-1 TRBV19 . TGTGCCAGTAGTATAGATACCGGGTTGGACACTGAAGCTTTCTTT CASSIDTGLDTEAFF
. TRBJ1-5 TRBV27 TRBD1 TGTGCCAGCAGTTCAGGACAGGGAAATCAGCCCCAGCATTTT CASSSGQGNQPQHF
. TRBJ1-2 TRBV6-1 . TGTGCCAGCATGTCGACTCCTAACTATGGCTACACCTTC CASMSTPNYGYTF
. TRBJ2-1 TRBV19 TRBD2 TGTGCCAGTAGTCGTAGCGGGGGACATTACAATGAGCAGTTCTTC CASSRSGGHYNEQFF
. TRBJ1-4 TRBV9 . TGTGCCAGCAGCCTGGGACGGGGTAATGAAAAACTGTTTTTT CASSLGRGNEKLFF
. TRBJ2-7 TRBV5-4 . TGTGCCAGCAGCTCTAAGAGACTAGAAGGAACCTACGAGCAGTACTTC CASSSKRLEGTYEQYF
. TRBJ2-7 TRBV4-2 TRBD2 TGTGCCAGCCGGGAGGGAGGAGAGCAGTACTTC CASREGGEQYF
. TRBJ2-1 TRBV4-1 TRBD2 TGCGCCAGCAGCCAATCCGGGACTAGAGCCAATGAGCAGTTCTTC CASSQSGTRANEQFF
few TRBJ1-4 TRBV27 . TGTGCCAGCAGTTTATCGAAGTCAGGGCATGAAAAACTGTTTTTT CASSLSKSGHEKLFF
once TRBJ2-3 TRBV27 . TGTGCCAGCAGTTTATATACGGGGCCCACAGATACGCAGTATTTT CASSLYTGPTDTQYF
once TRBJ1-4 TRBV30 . TGTGCCTGGAGTGTAGACCGGGGGACTAATGAAAAACTGTTTTTT CAWSVDRGTNEKLFF
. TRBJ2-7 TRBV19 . TGTGCCAGTAGTATCGGGCAGGGGGGCTCCTACGAGCAGTACTTC CASSIGQGGSYEQYF
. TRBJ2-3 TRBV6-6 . TGTGCCAGCAGTTACGACAAGGAACCACTCAATACGCAGTATTTT CASSYDKEPLNTQYF
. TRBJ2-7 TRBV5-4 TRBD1 TGTGCCAGCAGCTCCCCCGGGACAGGGGTTTACGAGCAGTACTTC CASSSPGTGVYEQYF
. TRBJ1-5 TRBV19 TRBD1 TGTGCCAGTAGTATCGGACAGGGCGGCAATCAGCCCCAGCATTTT CASSIGQGGNQPQHF
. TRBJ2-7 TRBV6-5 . TGTGCCAGCAGTCCGAAGGGCGTGAGCTCCTACGAGCAGTACTTC CASSPKGVSSYEQYF
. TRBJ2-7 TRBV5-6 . TGTGCCAGCAGCTTCGGTGGGATCCAACTTCACGAGCAGTACTTC CASSFGGIQLHEQYF
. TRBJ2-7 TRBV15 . TGTGCCACCAGCACTAAACAGGGCTACGAGCAGTACTTC CATSTKQGYEQYF
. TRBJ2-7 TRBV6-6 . TGTGCCAGCACGGGACTTACCTACGAGCAGTACTTC CASTGLTYEQYF
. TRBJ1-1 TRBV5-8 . TGTGCCAGCAGCTTGGGCAGAACCACTGAAGCTTTCTTT CASSLGRTTEAFF
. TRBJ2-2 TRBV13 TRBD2 TGTGCCAGCAGCTCTCCAGGGACTAGCGGGGGGCCAGACACCGGGGAGCTGTTTTTT CASSSPGTSGGPDTGELFF
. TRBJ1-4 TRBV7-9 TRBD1 TGTGCCAGCAGCGTGGGACAGGGGGCGATTGAAAAACTGTTTTTT CASSVGQGAIEKLFF